Listed here are 28 T cell receptor beta chains from one sample, sequenced in a study of cytomegalovirus exposure and HLA in healthy donors. The protocol was immunoSEQ multiplex PCR, while the TCRdb copy is restricted to in-frame clones and leaves out a portion. Altogether approximately 180,000 clones are present, 87% being singletons, with the ten largest covering approximately 1.5%. Source material: PBMCs. These receptors were collected from a woman aged 25-40 years in good health and CMV-seronegative.

The chain is built from TRBV9 and TRBJ1-6, with 7 bases lining up with TRBD1. V lost 0 bases to trimming and J lost 7 bases; unmatched junction nucleotides: 4. CDR3 size: 15 residues. The germline V gene encodes CDR1 SGDLS and CDR2 YYNGEE. CDR3 residues: CASSVEGAWNSPLHF. Here the CDR3 DNA reads TGTGCCAGCAGCGTAGAGGGGGCTTGGAATTCACCCCTCCACTTT.

This rearrangement joins TRBV4-1 to TRBJ1-1; D is unresolved. There are 11 residues in the CDR3. Germline CDR1 reads MGHRA; CDR2 reads YSYEKL. The V end lost 1 base, the J end lost 7 bases, and 4 bases lay between the germline ends. CDR3 region: CASSQGVEAFF. The DNA for the CDR3 is TGCGCCAGCAGCCAAGGAGTTGAAGCTTTCTTT.

The chain has TRBV18 and TRBJ2-3, with 12 nucleotides matching TRBD2. This CDR3 has 14 residues. Germline CDR1 is KGHSH and CDR2 is LQKENI. Trimming at V came to 6 bases and at J to 9 bases, leaving 7 bases not matched to a gene. This CDR3 is CASSTSGGVGTQYF. CDR3 bases: TGTGCCAGCTCGACTAGCGGGGGTGTAGGGACGCAGTATTTT.

The rearrangement uses TRBV5-1 and TRBJ2-7, with TRBD2 as a possible D gene (5 bases). V lost 8 bases to trimming and J lost 0 bases, with 18 bases between them. The CDR3 spans 15 residues. In germline, CDR1 is SGHRS, CDR2 YFSETQ. In DNA, the CDR3 is TGCGCCAGTCAGGACCCCGGACTTCACTCCTACGAGCAGTACTTC. Translation gives CASQDPGLHSYEQYF.

As concerns this clone: The identical CDR3 is also encoded by other nucleotide sequences in the sample. This chain uses TRBV27 with TRBJ2-7; 7 bases agree with TRBD1. Germline V gene lookup returns CDR1 MNHEY and CDR2 SMNVEV (reference sequence). The CDR3 length is 14 residues. J gave up 3 bases and V 6 bases, and 8 bases lay outside the gene matches. The CDR3 DNA sequence: TGTGCCAGCAGCCCCAGGACAGGTGGCTACGAGCAGTACTTC. Its translation: CASSPRTGGYEQYF.

The chain links TRBV10-3 to TRBJ1-2; 7 positions match TRBD1. The V gene's germline CDR1 is ENHRY and CDR2 SYGVKD. The ends lost 6 bases at V and 1 base at J; junction bases unmatched: 8. This CDR3 contains 15 residues. This chain's CDR3 is CAIRQTGTDNYGYTF. For the CDR3, the DNA is TGTGCCATCAGACAGACCGGGACAGATAACTATGGCTACACCTTC.

V usage is TRBV7-9 and J usage is TRBJ2-5; 8 nucleotides agree with TRBD2. The CDR3 consists of 15 residues. The V gene end was trimmed by 3 bases and the J gene end by 1 base; junction bases not matched to a gene: 4. Germline CDR1 is SEHNR and CDR2 is FQNEAQ (reference sequence). CDR3 region: CASSFGRDLQETQYF. CDR3 DNA: TGTGCCAGCAGCTTCGGGAGGGACCTCCAAGAGACCCAGTACTTC.

This clone turned up a few times. Other DNA sequences in the same sample also yield this CDR3. CDR3 DNA sequence: TGTGCCAGCAGCTTGCGGCAGGGAGGCGAAAAACTGTTTTTT. Protein: CASSLRQGGEKLFF. The chain has TRBV7-9 and TRBJ1-4, with a weak D call TRBD1 (5 bases). Germline V gene sequence: CDR1 SEHNR, CDR2 FQNEAQ (reference sequence). This CDR3 has 14 amino acids. V shed 3 bases and J shed 8 bases, with 13 bases lying between them.

In this sample, this clone turned up once. J is TRBJ2-1 and V is TRBV5-1, with 13 positions matching TRBD2. Germline V gene sequence: CDR1 SGHRS, CDR2 YFSETQ. The V and J ends lost 4 bases and 0 bases, in that order; junction bases with no gene match: 10. This CDR3 spans 19 amino acids. The chain's CDR3 is CASSPLGLAGTSSYNEQFF. CDR3 DNA sequence: TGCGCCAGCAGCCCCTTGGGACTAGCGGGGACGAGCTCCTACAATGAGCAGTTCTTC.

J is TRBJ1-3 and V is TRBV27; a weak D match, TRBD1 (6 bases). In germline, CDR1 is MNHEY, CDR2 SMNVEV (reference sequence). V lost 2 bases to trimming and J lost 2 bases, with 10 bases between them. This CDR3 region has 15 residues. This chain's CDR3 is CASSLSGGPGNTIYF. CDR3 DNA: TGTGCCAGCAGTTTAAGCGGGGGCCCTGGAAACACCATATATTTT.

The chain links TRBV19 to TRBJ2-5; 9 bases are shared with TRBD2. CDR1 LNHDA and CDR2 SQIVND come from the germline V gene (reference sequence). V lost 1 base, J lost 1 base, and 4 bases stayed unmatched. CDR3 length equals 16 residues. This CDR3 is CASSIAQAGGQETQYF. The CDR3 nucleotides are TGTGCCAGTAGTATAGCCCAAGCGGGGGGCCAAGAGACCCAGTACTTC.

This clone appeared a single time. J is TRBJ2-2 and V is TRBV5-1, with D possibly TRBD1 on 7 matching bases. The CDR3 is 16 residues long. V gave up 3 bases and J gave up 0 bases, with 12 bases separating them. Germline CDR1 and CDR2: SGHRS and YFSETQ. CDR3 in amino acids: CASSYAGQPNTGELFF. For the CDR3, the DNA is TGCGCCAGCAGCTACGCGGGACAGCCGAACACCGGGGAGCTGTTTTTT.

The J gene is TRBJ1-4, the V gene TRBV6-5; the D gene is possibly TRBD1 (5 bases). The CDR3 extends over 14 amino acids. The ends were cut back, 6 bases at V and 5 bases at J, with 13 bases in the middle. Per the germline V gene, CDR1 is MNHEY and CDR2 is SVGAGI. The CDR3 reads CASRVGGGNEKLFF. Written as DNA, the CDR3 is TGTGCCAGCAGGGTCGGGGGAGGGAATGAAAAACTGTTTTTT.

This rearrangement joins TRBV19 to TRBJ1-1; D is unclear. V lost 6 bases and J 0 bases, leaving 14 bases between the germline ends. The germline CDR1 and CDR2 sequences are LNHDA and SQIVND (reference sequence). The CDR3 is made up of 15 amino acids. The CDR3 spells CASSTRRELNTEAFF. CDR3 DNA sequence: TGTGCCAGTAGCACAAGACGGGAACTGAACACTGAAGCTTTCTTT.

The chain employs TRBV23-1 and TRBJ1-2; maybe TRBD1 (5 bases). Being an ORF, TRBV23-1 has a function that is uncertain. Trimming took off 7 bases at V and 1 base at J, with 10 bases between the two ends. The CDR3 sequence is 13 residues long. CDR3 nucleotide sequence: TGCGCCAGCACAATCCAGGGTAACTATGGCTACACCTTC. Translated, it gives CASTIQGNYGYTF.

This sequence joins TRBV2 and TRBJ1-6, with 7 bases identical to TRBD1. This CDR3 has 14 residues. Trimming took 7 bases from V and 7 from J; bases not matched to a gene: 7. The germline V gene encodes CDR1 SNHLY and CDR2 FYNNEI. The CDR3, as DNA: TGTGCCAGCATGGCCGGGACAGCAAATTCACCCCTCCACTTT. Its translation: CASMAGTANSPLHF.

The chain is built from TRBV5-1 and TRBJ1-2; 7 positions match TRBD1. In germline, CDR1 is SGHRS, CDR2 YFSETQ. V was pared by 4 bases and J by 1 base, with 10 bases of the junction left unmatched. CDR3 size: 16 residues. The CDR3 region has the DNA TGCGCCAGCAGCCTGATGGGACAGCCCGATAACTATGGCTACACCTTC. It translates to CASSLMGQPDNYGYTF.

The rearrangement joins TRBV5-6 to TRBJ1-1, with D unresolved. V was shortened by 0 bases and J by 0 bases, with 3 bases between the two germline ends. The CDR3 runs 13 residues. The germline gives CDR1 SGHDT, CDR2 YYEEEE. The CDR3 bases are TGTGCCAGCAGCTTGGTAGTGAACACTGAAGCTTTCTTT. Translated, it gives CASSLVVNTEAFF.

Details on this clone: The sample holds other DNA sequences that translate to the same CDR3. The rearrangement joins TRBV5-1 to TRBJ2-7, with D perhaps TRBD1 (5 bases). The CDR3 totals 14 residues. V was trimmed by 0 bases and J by 1 base, leaving 8 bases between them. The germline CDR1 and CDR2 sequences are SGHRS and YFSETQ. CDR3 residues: CASSLVPGSYEQYF. CDR3 coding DNA: TGCGCCAGCAGCTTGGTCCCAGGGTCCTACGAGCAGTACTTC.

The chain is built from TRBV27 and TRBJ2-1, with D possibly TRBD2 on 5 matching bases. There are 16 residues in the CDR3. Trimming cost V 8 bases and J 0 bases, with 17 bases left between them. Germline values: CDR1 MNHEY, CDR2 SMNVEV (reference sequence). CDR3 residues: CASRPGEDFSYNEQFF. CDR3 nucleotide sequence: TGTGCCAGCCGTCCCGGGGAAGACTTCTCCTACAATGAGCAGTTCTTC.

CDR3: CAISEPGRYEQYF. The CDR3 coding sequence is TGTGCCATCAGTGAACCAGGGAGGTACGAGCAGTACTTC. The chain joins TRBV10-3 to TRBJ2-7, with D tentatively TRBD2 (6 bases). V was trimmed by 3 bases and J by 4 bases, leaving 10 bases between them. The CDR3 is 13 amino acids. The germline gives CDR1 ENHRY, CDR2 SYGVKD.

The V gene is TRBV5-4, the J gene TRBJ1-6; possible D gene TRBD1, 5 bases. There are 17 residues in the CDR3. The V end lost 4 bases, the J end lost 8 bases, and 22 bases lay between the germline ends. CDR1 is SGHNT, CDR2 YYREEE, per germline (reference sequence). CDR3 loop: CASSPGQLRGVYSPLHF. The CDR3 bases are TGTGCCAGCAGCCCCGGACAACTCCGGGGGGTATATTCACCCCTCCACTTT. The entire variable domain, with the rest obtained from reference TRBV5-4 and TRBJ1-6, is as follows: ETGVTQSPTHLIKTRGQQVTLRCSSQSGHNTVSWYQQALGQGPQFIFQYYREEENGRGNFPPRFSGLQFPNYSSELNVNALELDDSALYLCASSPGQLRGVYSPLHFGNGTRLTVT.

This chain links TRBV5-5 with TRBJ2-7, with 9 bases matching TRBD2. Per germline, CDR1 SGHKS and CDR2 YYEKEE (reference sequence). With V trimmed by 4 bases and J by 0 bases, 5 bases remained unmatched. The CDR3 is made up of 15 amino acids. The CDR3 sequence: CASSPGLAISYEQYF. Written as DNA, the CDR3 is TGTGCCAGCAGCCCCGGACTAGCGATCTCCTACGAGCAGTACTTC. The variable domain in full, with the rest retrieved from reference TRBV5-5 and TRBJ2-7, is DAGVTQSPTHLIKTRGQQVTLRCSPISGHKSVSWYQQVLGQGPQFIFQYYEKEERGRGNFPDRFSARQFPNYSSELNVNALLLGDSALYLCASSPGLAISYEQYFGPGTRLTVT.

This clone was seen a single time. A read error may produce the germline difference seen at one junction end. The rearrangement uses TRBV7-7 and TRBJ2-1; D perhaps matches TRBD2 (6 bases). CDR1 is SSHAT and CDR2 is FNYEAQ in the germline V gene (reference sequence). The CDR3 is 14 amino acids. The CDR3 coding sequence is TGTGCTAGCAGCTTAGGAGGGTTCGACAATGAGCAGTTCTTC. Its translation is CASSLGGFDNEQFF.

The chain links TRBV5-4 to TRBJ2-7; tentative D call: TRBD2 (5 bases). The germline V gene encodes CDR1 SGHNT and CDR2 YYREEE (reference sequence). CDR3 size: 15 residues. V was pared by 0 bases and J by 1 base, with 11 bases between. The CDR3 region is CASSLAGPGSYEQYF. CDR3 coding DNA: TGTGCCAGCAGCTTGGCAGGACCGGGGTCCTACGAGCAGTACTTC.

In nucleotides, the CDR3 is TGTGCCAGCAGACCCGGGACAGGGATCTATGGCTACACCTTC. This sequence encodes CASRPGTGIYGYTF. This chain links TRBV6-5 with TRBJ1-2; 9 nucleotides agree with TRBD1. Germline V CDR1 and CDR2: MNHEY, SVGAGI. The CDR3 runs 14 residues. V shed 6 bases, J shed 4 bases, and the junction held 6 bases outside the gene matches.

V is TRBV6-5 and J is TRBJ1-2; the D gene is possibly TRBD1 (5 bases). Germline loops: CDR1 MNHEY, CDR2 SVGAGI. V was clipped by 6 bases and J by 5 bases, with 19 bases between them. CDR3 length: 15 residues. CDR3 sequence reads: CASRFLQGLGYGYTF. CDR3 sequence (DNA): TGTGCCAGCAGGTTTCTTCAGGGATTAGGGTATGGCTACACCTTC.

CDR3 bases: TGTGCCAGCAGTTCCCGGTTTGGACAGAGCCTTTACGAGCAGTACTTC. The encoded protein is CASSSRFGQSLYEQYF. This rearrangement joins TRBV27 to TRBJ2-7; TRBD1 might be the D (6 bases). Germline V gives CDR1 MNHEY, CDR2 SMNVEV (reference sequence). This CDR3 region has 16 residues. V was cut by 4 bases and J by 4 bases, with 20 bases left in between.